These T cell receptor beta chains were read from a single sample in a study of blood T cell repertoires in COVID-19. Assay: immunoSEQ multiplex PCR; the TCRdb copy retains only in-frame clones and omits some. The sample contains about 100,000 clones, around nine tenths of which appear only once. Material: peripheral blood. All receptors come from a man between 65 and 85 years old with acute or convalescent COVID-19. Both conserved end residues are part of each CDR3. Fields, in order: J gene, V gene, clone size, D gene, CDR3 DNA, CDR3 protein. D genes are given only for firm matches. Not every row has a clone size; where given, it reads once, few, many or a size class.

TRBJ2-6,TRBV7-9,few,-,TGTGCCAGCAGCTCACAGGGAGCAAGAGACTCTGGGGCCAACGTCCTGACTTTC,CASSSQGARDSGANVLTF
TRBJ2-3,TRBV14,-,-,TGTGCCAGCAGCCAAGGAGCGGGCCTGCAAGATACGCAGTATTTT,CASSQGAGLQDTQYF
TRBJ1-2,TRBV6-5,-,-,TGTGCCAGCAGAAAAACAGGGAGGGGTAACTATGGCTACACCTTC,CASRKTGRGNYGYTF
TRBJ1-4,TRBV15,-,TRBD1,TGTGCCACCAGCCTCGGACAGGGAGTGGCTTCTAATGAAAAACTGTTTTTT,CATSLGQGVASNEKLFF
TRBJ2-1,TRBV10-1,-,-,TGCGCCAGCAGTGTAGCGCGGAATGAGCAGTTCTTC,CASSVARNEQFF
TRBJ1-1,TRBV20-1,-,-,TGCAGTGTCGGTATGAACACTGAAGCTTTCTTT,CSVGMNTEAFF
TRBJ1-4,TRBV5-8,-,-,TGTGCCAGCTACCCACGGACAGCCCTTTATGAAAAACTGTTTTTT,CASYPRTALYEKLFF
TRBJ2-3,TRBV29-1,-,TRBD2,TGCAGCGGTAGACTAGCGGGGTTGGCAGATACGCAGTATTTT,CSGRLAGLADTQYF
TRBJ1-6,TRBV5-1,-,-,TGCGCCAGCAGACAGGGATCTGGATCACCCCTCCACTTT,CASRQGSGSPLHF
TRBJ1-3,TRBV28,few,TRBD1,TGTGCCAGCAGCCCGTCGGGACAGTGGGGCACCATATATTTT,CASSPSGQWGTIYF
TRBJ1-1,TRBV5-4,-,-,TGTGCCAGCAGCTTGGGGGGCGCTCTTCGAGAAGCTTTCTTT,CASSLGGALREAFF
TRBJ1-2,TRBV10-1,once,-,TGCGCCAGCAGTGAGTCGCGGGTCTATGGCTACACCTTC,CASSESRVYGYTF
TRBJ1-1,TRBV6-5,-,-,TGTGCCAGCAGTTATAGGACACGAGACACTGAAGCTTTCTTT,CASSYRTRDTEAFF
TRBJ1-4,TRBV4-1,-,-,TGCGCCAGCAGCGAAGGGCCCCCTTCAACTAATGAAAAACTGTTTTTT,CASSEGPPSTNEKLFF
TRBJ2-3,TRBV19,-,-,TGTGCCAGTAGTATCTCAGATACGCAGTATTTT,CASSISDTQYF
TRBJ2-7,TRBV11-3,-,TRBD1,TGTGCCAGCAGCTCATTCGACAGGGGGCTCTACGAGCAGTACTTC,CASSSFDRGLYEQYF
TRBJ1-2,TRBV18,once,-,TGTGCCAGCTCACCACCGTCCGGTGGCTACACCTTC,CASSPPSGGYTF
TRBJ2-1,TRBV5-5,-,-,TGTGCCAGCAGCTTCGTACAGGGCCCCTACAATGAGCAGTTCTTC,CASSFVQGPYNEQFF
TRBJ2-3,TRBV10-2,-,TRBD2,TGCGCCAGCAGTGGACTAGCGGGCACAGATACGCAGTATTTT,CASSGLAGTDTQYF
TRBJ2-4,TRBV11-3,-,-,TGTGCCAGCAGCTTGGGGGGAACGGGAGCCAAAAACATTCAGTACTTC,CASSLGGTGAKNIQYF
TRBJ1-4,TRBV5-1,-,-,TGCGCCAGCAGCTTGGAAGGGCAGGGTTGGGATGAAAAACTGTTTTTT,CASSLEGQGWDEKLFF
TRBJ2-1,TRBV6-5,-,TRBD2,TGTGCCAGCCGACTAGCGGTAAATTCCTACAATGAGCAGTTCTTC,CASRLAVNSYNEQFF
TRBJ2-1,TRBV12-3/TRBV12-4,-,-,TGTGCCAGCAGTACGAGACAGAACAATGAGCAGTTCTTC,CASSTRQNNEQFF
TRBJ1-5,TRBV6-6,-,-,TGTGCCAGTCTCGGAGGGGCGCATCAGCCCCAGCATTTT,CASLGGAHQPQHF
TRBJ2-7,TRBV6-2/TRBV6-3,-,-,TGTGCCAGCAGTCCACAGGCTTCCTACGAGCAGTACTTC,CASSPQASYEQYF
TRBJ2-2,TRBV2,-,TRBD2,TGTGCCAGCAGAAAAGCGGGAGGGGACACCGGGGAGCTGTTTTTT,CASRKAGGDTGELFF
TRBJ2-1,TRBV28,medium-sized,TRBD2,TGTGCCAGCAGTTTTCTAACTAGCGGGAGGTACAATGAGCAGTTCTTC,CASSFLTSGRYNEQFF
TRBJ1-4,TRBV5-4,-,-,TGTGCCAGCAGCTACGGCGGGCCTAATGAAAAACTGTTTTTT,CASSYGGPNEKLFF
TRBJ1-1,TRBV6-4,-,-,TGTGCCAGCAGGGCCCCCGACACTGAAGCTTTCTTT,CASRAPDTEAFF
TRBJ2-5,TRBV5-6,-,-,TGTGCCAGCAGCTTGGGGTTAGGGGACTGGAAGACCCAGTACTTC,CASSLGLGDWKTQYF
TRBJ2-3,TRBV5-5,-,-,TGTGCCAGCAGCAATGGGCCAGGGGCGGATACGCAGTATTTT,CASSNGPGADTQYF
TRBJ1-2,TRBV6-6,-,TRBD1,TGTGCCAGCAGTCTAGGCATGGGACAGGAGCTCCGCTATGGCTACACCTTC,CASSLGMGQELRYGYTF
TRBJ2-2,TRBV7-2,-,TRBD2,TGTGCCAGCAGTTGGTGGACGGGGAGGGCTTACGGGGAGCTGTTTTTT,CASSWWTGRAYGELFF
TRBJ1-2,TRBV15,-,-,TGTGCCACCAGCTTATTGCGAGGGAGCAACTATGGCTACACCTTC,CATSLLRGSNYGYTF
TRBJ1-6,TRBV19,-,-,TGTGCCAGTAGTATGTCGCGGAAAGACTTCCCCCTCCACTTT,CASSMSRKDFPLHF
TRBJ1-3,TRBV4-1,-,TRBD1,TGCGCCAGCAGCCTCGGGACAGGGGCATTGGGGCCTGGAAACACCATATATTTT,CASSLGTGALGPGNTIYF
TRBJ2-7,TRBV9,-,TRBD2,TGTGCCAGCAGCGTAGGGCTAGCGGAATACGAGCAGTACTTC,CASSVGLAEYEQYF
TRBJ2-2,TRBV27,-,TRBD2,TGTGCCAGCAGTTTTGGTGCGGGGGGGCGAACCGGGGAGCTGTTTTTT,CASSFGAGGRTGELFF
TRBJ2-1,TRBV11-2,-,-,TGTGCCAGCAGCGTACGACAGCCCGGGACAATCCACAATGAGCAGTTCTTC,CASSVRQPGTIHNEQFF
TRBJ2-7,TRBV6-5,-,TRBD2,TGTGCCAGCAGTTACGGGGGTAGCGGGAGGGCATACGAGCAGTACTTC,CASSYGGSGRAYEQYF
TRBJ1-2,TRBV12-3/TRBV12-4,once,-,TGTGCCAGCAGTGGGGGCCTGGTAGTTGGCTACACCTTC,CASSGGLVVGYTF